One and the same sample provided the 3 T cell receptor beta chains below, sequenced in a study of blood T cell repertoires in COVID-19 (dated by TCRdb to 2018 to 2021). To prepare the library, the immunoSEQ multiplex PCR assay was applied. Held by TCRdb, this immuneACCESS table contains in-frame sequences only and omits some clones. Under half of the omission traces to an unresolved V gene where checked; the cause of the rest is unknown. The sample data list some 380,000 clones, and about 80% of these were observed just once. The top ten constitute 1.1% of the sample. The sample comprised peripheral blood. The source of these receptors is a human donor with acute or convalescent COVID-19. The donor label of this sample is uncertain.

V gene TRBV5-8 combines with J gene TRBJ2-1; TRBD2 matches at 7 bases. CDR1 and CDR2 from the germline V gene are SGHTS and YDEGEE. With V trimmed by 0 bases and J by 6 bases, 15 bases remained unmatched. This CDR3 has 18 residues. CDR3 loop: CASSLALSGGGPGNEQFF. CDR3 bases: TGTGCCAGCAGCTTGGCCCTTAGCGGCGGGGGTCCTGGCAATGAGCAGTTCTTC. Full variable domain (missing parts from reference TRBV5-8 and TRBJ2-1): EAGVTQSPTHLIKTRGQQATLRCSPISGHTSVYWYQQALGLGLQFLLWYDEGEERNRGNFPPRFSGRQFPNYSSELNVNALELEDSALYLCASSLALSGGGPGNEQFFGPGTRLTVL.

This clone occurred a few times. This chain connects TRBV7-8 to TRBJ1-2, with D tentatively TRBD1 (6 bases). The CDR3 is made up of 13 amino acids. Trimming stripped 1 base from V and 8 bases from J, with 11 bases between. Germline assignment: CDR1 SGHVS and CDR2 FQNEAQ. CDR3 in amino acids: CASSLDRVSGYTF. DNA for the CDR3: TGTGCCAGCAGCTTAGACAGGGTCAGCGGCTACACCTTC.

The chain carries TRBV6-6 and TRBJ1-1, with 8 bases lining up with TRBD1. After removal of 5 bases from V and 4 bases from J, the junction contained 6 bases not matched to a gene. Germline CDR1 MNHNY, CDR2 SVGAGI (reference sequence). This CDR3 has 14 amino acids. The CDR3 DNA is TGTGCCAGCAGTACAGGACAGGGAAGCACTGAAGCTTTCTTT. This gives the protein CASSTGQGSTEAFF.